This T cell receptor beta chain was sequenced during a study of blood T cell repertoires in COVID-19. Note on this clone: At one end, the junction sequence differs from germline, possibly due to a read error.

There are 16 residues in the CDR3. Germline CDR1 and CDR2: SSHAT and FNYEAQ (reference sequence). The authors' processing: Counts of nucleated cells, estimated from reference gene primer amplification, were obtained. TCRdb's copy holds only in-frame clones and misses some; the assay was immunoSEQ multiplex PCR. From that table come the V and J calls and clone size; the DNA was used to work out D and trimming. The sample lists 110,000 to 150,000 clones, approximately 85% seen once, with around 3% in the top ten. The V and J genes are TRBV7-7 and TRBJ2-5, with TRBD2 matching 16 bases. Sequenced material: peripheral blood. This TCR derives from a man aged 50 or older with acute or convalescent COVID-19. The CDR3 nucleotides read TGTGCTAGCAGCGAGGGACTAGCGGGGGGGAAAGAGACCCAGTACTTC. Protein: CASSEGLAGGKETQYF.